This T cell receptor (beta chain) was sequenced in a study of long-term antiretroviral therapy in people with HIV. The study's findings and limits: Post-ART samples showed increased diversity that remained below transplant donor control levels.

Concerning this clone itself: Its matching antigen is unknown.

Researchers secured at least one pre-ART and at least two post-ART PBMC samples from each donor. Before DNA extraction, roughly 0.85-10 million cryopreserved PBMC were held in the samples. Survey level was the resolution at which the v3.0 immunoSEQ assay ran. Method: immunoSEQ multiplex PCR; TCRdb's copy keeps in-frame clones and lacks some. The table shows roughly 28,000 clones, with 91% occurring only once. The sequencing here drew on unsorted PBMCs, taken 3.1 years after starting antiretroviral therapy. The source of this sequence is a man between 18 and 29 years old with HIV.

The CDR3 region has the DNA TGCGCCAGCAGCTTGGAGTCGTATGGGATTTCCTACGAGCAGTACTTC. Amino acid sequence: CASSLESYGISYEQYF. The rearrangement joins TRBV5-1 to TRBJ2-7; no firm D call. The CDR3 length is 16 residues. V was trimmed by 0 bases and J by 1 base, leaving 14 bases between them. Germline loops: CDR1 SGHRS, CDR2 YFSETQ.